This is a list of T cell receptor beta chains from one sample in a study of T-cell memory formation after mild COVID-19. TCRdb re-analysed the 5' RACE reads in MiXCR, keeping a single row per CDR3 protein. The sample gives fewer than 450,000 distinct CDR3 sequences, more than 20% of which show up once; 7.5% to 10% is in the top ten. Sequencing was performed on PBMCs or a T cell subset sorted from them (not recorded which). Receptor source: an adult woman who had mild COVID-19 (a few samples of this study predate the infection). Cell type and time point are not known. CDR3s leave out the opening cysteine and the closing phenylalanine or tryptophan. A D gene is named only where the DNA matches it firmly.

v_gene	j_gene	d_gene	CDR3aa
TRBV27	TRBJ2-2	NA	ASSWAPAVTGELF
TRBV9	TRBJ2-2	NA	ASSWAVGDTGELF
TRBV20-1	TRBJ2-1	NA	SAERDSYNEQF
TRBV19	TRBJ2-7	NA	ASSLTGGDYEQY
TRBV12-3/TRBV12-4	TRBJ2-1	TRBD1	ASSWRGTGDEQF
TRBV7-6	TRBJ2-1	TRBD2	ASVKGGPANEQF
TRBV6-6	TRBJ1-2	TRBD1	ASSYGTANYGYT
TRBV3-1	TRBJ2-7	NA	ASSQARHSYEQY
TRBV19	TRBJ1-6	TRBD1	ASRETGFGLNSPLH
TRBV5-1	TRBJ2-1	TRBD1	ASSVTGQGDAYGEQF
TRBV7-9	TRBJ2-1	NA	ASSSRDSSSYNEQF
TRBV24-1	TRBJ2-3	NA	ATSDPTGPGTDTQY
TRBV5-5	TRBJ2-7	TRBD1	ASSPHQYRGEGSYEQY
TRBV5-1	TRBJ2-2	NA	ASSLGAKGTGELF
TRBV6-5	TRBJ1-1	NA	ASSRMGLSDTEAF
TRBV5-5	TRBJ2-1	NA	ASSQISSSYNEQF
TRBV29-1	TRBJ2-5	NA	SVEERRVTLGAETQY
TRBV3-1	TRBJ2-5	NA	ASSHSLRFLVVTQY
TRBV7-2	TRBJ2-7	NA	ASSFGGKTYEQY
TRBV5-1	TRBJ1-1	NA	ASSLTTGGSEAF
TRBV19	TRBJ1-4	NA	ASSSPGINEKLF
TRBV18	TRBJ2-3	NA	ASSPPVGLADRYTDTQY
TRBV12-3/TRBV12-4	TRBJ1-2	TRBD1	ASLKGGQGYGYT
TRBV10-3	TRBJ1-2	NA	AISERVTIPNYGYT
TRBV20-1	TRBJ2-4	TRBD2	SARAPGLAAKNIQY
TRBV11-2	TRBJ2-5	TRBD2	ASGNGLAGSETQY
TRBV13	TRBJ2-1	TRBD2	ASSLGLAGGLNEQF
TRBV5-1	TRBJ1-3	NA	ASSLGPTASGNTIY
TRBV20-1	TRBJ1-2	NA	SASRPSGGYT
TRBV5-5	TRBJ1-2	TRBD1	ASSLGQGKDYGYT
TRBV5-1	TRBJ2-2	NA	ASRPNGSPTGELF
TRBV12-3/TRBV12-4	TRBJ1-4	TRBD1	ASSFGQGVGEKLF
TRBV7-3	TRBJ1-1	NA	ASSLFPNQRNTEAF
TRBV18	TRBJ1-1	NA	ASSPQGVGKNTEAF
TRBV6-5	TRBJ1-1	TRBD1	ASSYLTGGDRTEAF
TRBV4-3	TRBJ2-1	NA	ASSQYRGGNEQF
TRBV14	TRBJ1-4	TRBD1	ASSPIGTVNEKLF
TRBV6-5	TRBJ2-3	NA	ASSYTRRTDTQY
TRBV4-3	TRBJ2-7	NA	ASSRRPGAGEDEQY
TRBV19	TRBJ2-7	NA	ASSRMEGYEQY
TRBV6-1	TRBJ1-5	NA	ASSEVVGDSNQPQH
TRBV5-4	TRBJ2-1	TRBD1	ASSRPQGASYNEQF
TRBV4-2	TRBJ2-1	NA	ASSQEIVSGWEQF
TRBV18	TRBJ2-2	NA	ASSPQGRLELF
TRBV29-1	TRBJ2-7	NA	SVEGVVNEQY
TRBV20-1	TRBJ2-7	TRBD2	SAARTSGVVYEQY
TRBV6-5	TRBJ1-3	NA	ASSSLGTVNRGNTIY
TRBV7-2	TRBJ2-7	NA	ASRPLARSYEQY
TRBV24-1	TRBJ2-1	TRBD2	ATSVSSGYNEQF
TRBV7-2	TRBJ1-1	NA	ASIPTAGYTEAF